The 22 T cell receptor beta chains reported below all come from one sample, sequenced in a study of cytomegalovirus exposure and HLA in healthy donors. The PCR contained 60 Vbeta and 13 Jbeta primers. The protocol was immunoSEQ multiplex PCR, while the TCRdb copy is restricted to in-frame clones and leaves out a portion. The sample lists approximately 100,000 clones, around 67% seen once, with around 2.3% in the top ten. Source material: PBMCs. These receptor sequences come from a man aged 50 to 59 in good health and CMV-seronegative.

The rearrangement joins TRBV5-1 to TRBJ2-1; D is ambiguous. Trimming left V 1 base short and J 3 bases short, with 11 bases between. CDR1 is SGHRS and CDR2 is YFSETQ in the germline V gene. The CDR3 sequence is 15 residues long. The CDR3 nucleotides are TGCGCCAGCAGCTTGACTTCTAGTAGCTACAATGAGCAGTTCTTC. This gives the protein CASSLTSSSYNEQFF.

The CDR3 sequence is CASSPYLDRTINEKLFF. The CDR3 DNA follows: TGTGCCAGCAGCCCCTACCTGGACAGGACTATTAATGAAAAACTGTTTTTT. This chain uses TRBV4-2 with TRBJ1-4, with 7 bases fitting TRBD1. The CDR3 is 17 residues long. Germline trimming cut 4 bases from V and 4 bases from J; bases unmatched to any gene: 12. The V gene's germline CDR1 is LGHNA and CDR2 YNFKEQ.

This clone was found a few times. This chain links TRBV28 with TRBJ2-1; TRBD2 matches 10 bases. Trimming took 4 bases from V and 7 from J; bases not matched to a gene: 16. The CDR3 is 18 residues long. Per germline, CDR1 MDHEN and CDR2 SYDVKM. In DNA, the CDR3 is TGTGCCAGCAGTTCCACTAGCGGGATGAGTTGGGGCGGTAATGAGCAGTTCTTC. Its translation is CASSSTSGMSWGGNEQFF.

The chain links TRBV28 to TRBJ2-7, with D unclear. There are 16 residues in the CDR3. V was pared by 2 bases and J by 0 bases, with 14 bases between. CDR1 is MDHEN, CDR2 SYDVKM, per germline. The CDR3 here is CASSLIEVRSSYEQYF. CDR3 nucleotides: TGTGCCAGCAGTTTAATTGAGGTCCGGAGCTCCTACGAGCAGTACTTC.

The rearrangement links TRBV30 to TRBJ1-5, with D possibly matching TRBD1 (5 bases). CDR3 size: 15 residues. Germline CDR1 and CDR2: GTSNPN and SVGIG (reference sequence). V lost 3 bases and J 2 bases, leaving 14 bases between the germline ends. The CDR3 protein is CAWSLRPRGNQPQHF. CDR3 DNA: TGTGCCTGGAGCCTCCGGCCCAGGGGCAATCAGCCCCAGCATTTT.

The V call is TRBV5-1, the J call TRBJ2-7; TRBD1 matches 9 bases. Germline CDR1 and CDR2: SGHRS and YFSETQ. The CDR3 sequence is 14 residues long. V shed 3 bases, J shed 2 bases, and the junction held 3 bases outside the gene matches. CDR3 DNA sequence: TGCGCCAGCAGCTGGAGACAGGGGGCCTACGAGCAGTACTTC. It encodes CASSWRQGAYEQYF.

The V call is TRBV18, the J call TRBJ2-2; TRBD1 aligns across 9 bases. CDR3 length: 17 amino acids. V lost 6 bases and J lost 5; bases outside the gene matches: 13. The V gene's germline CDR1 is KGHSH and CDR2 LQKENI. The CDR3 spells CASSLHAGTGSTGELFF. Written as DNA, the CDR3 is TGTGCCAGCTCTCTCCATGCCGGGACAGGGTCAACCGGGGAGCTGTTTTTT.

This clone has more than one count but fewer than ten. The chain uses TRBV28 and TRBJ1-5, with 7 positions matching TRBD1. CDR3 length equals 13 residues. Per the germline V gene, CDR1 is MDHEN and CDR2 is SYDVKM. Germline trimming cut 10 bases from V and 3 bases from J; bases unmatched to any gene: 6. For the CDR3, the DNA is TGTGCCACCAACACAGGGGCCAATCAGCCCCAGCATTTT. It codes for CATNTGANQPQHF.

The chain uses TRBV10-3 and TRBJ1-2; no clear D gene. The CDR3 contains 16 residues. Per the germline V gene, CDR1 is ENHRY and CDR2 is SYGVKD. V lost 0 bases, J lost 2 bases, and 13 bases lay in between. The CDR3 is CAISESLSETNYGYTF. The CDR3 DNA sequence: TGTGCCATCAGTGAGTCGCTTTCAGAAACAAACTATGGCTACACCTTC.

This clone was counted a single time. V usage is TRBV5-1 and J usage is TRBJ2-1; tentatively, D is TRBD2 (6 bases). The CDR3 is 15 amino acids. CDR1 is SGHRS and CDR2 is YFSETQ in the germline V gene. The germline V and J ends were trimmed by 7 bases and 0 bases, with 14 bases remaining between them. The CDR3 DNA reads TGCGCCAGCCGGGGGACTTTTGACTCCTACAATGAGCAGTTCTTC. As protein: CASRGTFDSYNEQFF.

This clone showed up just once. The rearrangement uses TRBV14 and TRBJ2-2, with 9 positions matching TRBD2. The CDR3 consists of 16 residues. The germline gives CDR1 SGHDN, CDR2 FVKESK. The ends lost 4 bases at V and 2 bases at J; junction bases unmatched: 5. The CDR3 here is CASSRVAGVNTGELFF. The CDR3 coding sequence is TGTGCCAGCAGCCGAGTAGCGGGAGTCAACACCGGGGAGCTGTTTTTT.

This clone was counted a single time. The chain combines TRBV6-5 with TRBJ2-2, with D tentatively TRBD1 (6 bases). Looked up from germline, CDR1 is MNHEY and CDR2 is SVGAGI. The CDR3 totals 14 residues. Deletions cut 7 bases from V and 6 bases from J, with 15 bases between. CDR3 sequence (DNA): TGTGCCAGCACCAAACAGGGTAACCCCGGGGAGCTGTTTTTT. It yields the protein CASTKQGNPGELFF.

To note about this clone: Other DNA sequences in the sample encode the same CDR3. The chain has TRBV5-6 and TRBJ1-3, with TRBD1 as a possible D gene (6 bases). This CDR3 comprises 13 residues. CDR1 and CDR2 from the germline V gene are SGHDT and YYEEEE. Trimming removed 4 bases at V and 4 bases at J, with 9 bases between. The CDR3 region has the DNA TGTGCCAGCAGCCCCGACAGGGGAAACACCATATATTTT. Its protein is CASSPDRGNTIYF.

This clone was recorded a few times. CDR3: CASSQTTGGTEAFF. CDR3 nucleotides: TGCGCCAGCAGCCAGACAACAGGGGGCACTGAAGCTTTCTTT. The genes are TRBV4-1 and TRBJ1-1; 8 nucleotides agree with TRBD1. CDR3 length equals 14 residues. In germline, CDR1 is MGHRA, CDR2 YSYEKL. With V trimmed by 3 bases and J by 4 bases, 4 bases remained unmatched.

The chain joins TRBV9 to TRBJ1-1; D may be TRBD1 (6 bases). Germline V CDR1 and CDR2: SGDLS, YYNGEE. The CDR3 runs to 13 residues. Between the trimmed V and J ends, which lost 0 bases and 3 bases, there was a span of 6 bases. The DNA of the CDR3 is TGTGCCAGCAGCGTAGAGGGGGACACTGAAGCTTTCTTT. Residues: CASSVEGDTEAFF.

The table lists this clone with a count of one. CDR3 nucleotides: TGTGCCAGCAGCTCCAGGACAGGGGCGGATGGGGAGCTGTTTTTT. Translated: CASSSRTGADGELFF. The V gene is TRBV7-8, the J gene TRBJ2-2, with 9 bases identical to TRBD1. The CDR3 contains 15 residues. Germline V lookup: CDR1 SGHVS, CDR2 FQNEAQ. V was clipped by 4 bases and J by 8 bases; unmatched bases: 8.

The chain joins TRBV4-1 to TRBJ2-1; D remains ambiguous. Trimming took 2 bases from V and 8 from J, leaving 13 bases between them. The CDR3 sequence is 14 residues long. Germline V gene lookup returns CDR1 MGHRA and CDR2 YSYEKL. The CDR3 sequence is CASSQLGSADEQFF. The CDR3 region has the DNA TGCGCCAGCAGCCAACTAGGATCAGCCGATGAGCAGTTCTTC.

The rearrangement uses TRBV9 and TRBJ2-1; D may be TRBD1 (5 bases). V lost 4 bases to trimming and J lost 7 bases, with 12 bases between them. In germline, CDR1 is SGDLS, CDR2 YYNGEE. The CDR3 loop spans 13 amino acids. The CDR3 DNA is TGTGCCAGCAGCTCAGACCCAGGGAATGAGCAGTTCTTC. Encoded protein: CASSSDPGNEQFF.

This clone appeared once. The chain combines TRBV30 with TRBJ1-1, with 7 bases matching TRBD1. The CDR3 sequence is 13 residues long. Germline V lookup: CDR1 GTSNPN, CDR2 SVGIG (reference sequence). The V gene end was trimmed by 0 bases and the J gene end by 10 bases; junction bases not matched to a gene: 8. The CDR3 loop reads CAWSVRQGRSAFF. CDR3 bases: TGTGCCTGGAGTGTAAGACAGGGACGTTCAGCTTTCTTT.

J is TRBJ1-5 and V is TRBV19; 9 positions match TRBD1. Per germline, CDR1 LNHDA and CDR2 SQIVND (reference sequence). Trimming cost V 1 base and J 5 bases; bases outside gene matches: 6. The CDR3 contains 16 residues. CDR3 in DNA: TGTGCCAGTAGTATAGGGGACAGGGTATATCATCAGCCCCAGCATTTT. Amino acids: CASSIGDRVYHQPQHF.

The chain has TRBV6-5 and TRBJ2-1; 7 positions match TRBD1. This CDR3 comprises 15 residues. V was pared by 5 bases and J by 6 bases, with 10 bases of the junction left unmatched. From germline, CDR1 is MNHEY and CDR2 SVGAGI. CDR3 protein: CASSTHRGFSNEQFF. The CDR3 region has the DNA TGTGCCAGCAGTACTCACAGGGGATTCTCCAATGAGCAGTTCTTC.

This clone turned up a few times. CDR3 region: CASSAGTSGKQETQYF. CDR3 bases: TGTGCCAGCAGCGCCGGGACTAGCGGAAAACAAGAGACCCAGTACTTC. The rearrangement links TRBV5-4 to TRBJ2-5; 11 nucleotides line up with TRBD2. Germline V gene data show CDR1 as SGHNT and CDR2 as YYREEE (reference sequence). J lost 2 bases, V lost 4 bases, and 7 bases had no gene match. The CDR3 loop spans 16 amino acids.